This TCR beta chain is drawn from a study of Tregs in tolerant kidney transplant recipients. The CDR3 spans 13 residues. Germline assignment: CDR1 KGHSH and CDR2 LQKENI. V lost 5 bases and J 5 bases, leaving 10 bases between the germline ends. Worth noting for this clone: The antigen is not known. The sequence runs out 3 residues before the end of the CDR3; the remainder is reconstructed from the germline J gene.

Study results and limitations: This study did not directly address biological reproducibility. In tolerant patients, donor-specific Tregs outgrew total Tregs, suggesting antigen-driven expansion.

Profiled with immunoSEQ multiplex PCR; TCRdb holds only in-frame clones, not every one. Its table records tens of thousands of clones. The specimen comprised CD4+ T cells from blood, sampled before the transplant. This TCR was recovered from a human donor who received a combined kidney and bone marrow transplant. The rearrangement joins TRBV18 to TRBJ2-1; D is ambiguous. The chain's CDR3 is CASSYDRDNEQFF. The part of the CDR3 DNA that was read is TGTGCCAGCTCATACGACCGGGACAATGAG.